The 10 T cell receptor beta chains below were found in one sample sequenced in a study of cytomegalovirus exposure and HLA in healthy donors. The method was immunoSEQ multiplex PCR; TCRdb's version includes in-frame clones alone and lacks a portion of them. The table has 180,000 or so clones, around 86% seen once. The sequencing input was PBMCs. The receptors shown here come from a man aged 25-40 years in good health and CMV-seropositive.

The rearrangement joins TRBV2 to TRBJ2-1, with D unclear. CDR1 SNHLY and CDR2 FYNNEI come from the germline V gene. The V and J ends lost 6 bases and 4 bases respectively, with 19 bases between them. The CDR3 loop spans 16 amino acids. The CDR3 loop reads CASRNSETLPYNEQFF. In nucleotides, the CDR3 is TGTGCCAGCAGGAATAGTGAGACGTTGCCATACAATGAGCAGTTCTTC. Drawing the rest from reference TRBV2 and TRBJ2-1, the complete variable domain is EPEVTQTPSHQVTQMGQEVILRCVPISNHLYFYWYRQILGQKVEFLVSFYNNEISEKSEIFDDQFSVERPDGSNFTLKIRSTKLEDSAMYFCASRNSETLPYNEQFFGPGTRLTVL.

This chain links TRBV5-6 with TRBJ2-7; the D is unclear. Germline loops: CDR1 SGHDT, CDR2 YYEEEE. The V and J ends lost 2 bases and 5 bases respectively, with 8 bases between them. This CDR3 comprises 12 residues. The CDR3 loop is CASSFSANEQYF. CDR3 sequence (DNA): TGTGCCAGCAGCTTCTCCGCCAACGAGCAGTACTTC. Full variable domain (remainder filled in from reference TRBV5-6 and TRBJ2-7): DAGVTQSPTHLIKTRGQQVTLRCSPKSGHDTVSWYQQALGQGPQFIFQYYEEEERQRGNFPDRFSGHQFPNYSSELNVNALLLGDSALYLCASSFSANEQYFGPGTRLTVT.

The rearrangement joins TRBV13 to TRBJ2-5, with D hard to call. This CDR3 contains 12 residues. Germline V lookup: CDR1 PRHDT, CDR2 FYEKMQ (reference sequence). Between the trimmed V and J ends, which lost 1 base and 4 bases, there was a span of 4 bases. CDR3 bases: TGTGCCAGCAGCTTAGATCGAGAGACCCAGTACTTC. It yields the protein CASSLDRETQYF. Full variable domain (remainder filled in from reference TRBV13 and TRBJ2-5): AAGVIQSPRHLIKEKRETATLKCYPIPRHDTVYWYQQGPGQDPQFLISFYEKMQSDKGSIPDRFSAQQFSDYHSELNMSSLELGDSALYFCASSLDRETQYFGPGTRLLVL.

The CDR3 is CASSLVTGSTDTQYF. In DNA form, the CDR3 reads TGCGCCAGCAGCTTGGTCACGGGCAGCACAGATACGCAGTATTTT. This sequence joins TRBV5-1 and TRBJ2-3; D gene ambiguous. This CDR3 is 15 amino acids long. CDR1 and CDR2 (germline): SGHRS, YFSETQ. The germline V and J ends were trimmed by 0 bases and 0 bases, with 8 bases remaining between them. The full variable domain, rest sourced from reference TRBV5-1 and TRBJ2-3, is KAGVTQTPRYLIKTRGQQVTLSCSPISGHRSVSWYQQTPGQGLQFLFEYFSETQRNKGNFPGRFSGRQFSNSRSEMNVSTLELGDSALYLCASSLVTGSTDTQYFGPGTRLTVL.

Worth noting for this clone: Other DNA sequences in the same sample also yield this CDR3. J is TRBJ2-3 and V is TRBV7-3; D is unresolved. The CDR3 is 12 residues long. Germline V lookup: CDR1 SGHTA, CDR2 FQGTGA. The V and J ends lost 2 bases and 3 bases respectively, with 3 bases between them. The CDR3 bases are TGTGCCAGCAGCTTAGGAACAGATACGCAGTATTTT. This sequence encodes CASSLGTDTQYF.

CDR3 sequence: CASSPRLAEGTQYF. For the CDR3, the DNA is TGTGCCAGCAGCCCCCGACTAGCGGAGGGTACGCAGTATTTT. The V gene is TRBV11-3, the J gene TRBJ2-3, with 9 bases lining up with TRBD2. CDR1 and CDR2 (germline): SGHNT, YENEEA. This CDR3 region has 14 residues. After removal of 5 bases from V and 8 bases from J, the junction contained 8 bases not matched to a gene.

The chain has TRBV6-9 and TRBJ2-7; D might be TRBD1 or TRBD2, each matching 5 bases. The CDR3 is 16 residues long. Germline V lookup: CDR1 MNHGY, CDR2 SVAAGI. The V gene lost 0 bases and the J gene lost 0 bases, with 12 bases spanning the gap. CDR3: CASSYSRGLSSYEQYF. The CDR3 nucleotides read TGTGCCAGCAGTTATTCGAGGGGCCTCAGCTCCTACGAGCAGTACTTC.

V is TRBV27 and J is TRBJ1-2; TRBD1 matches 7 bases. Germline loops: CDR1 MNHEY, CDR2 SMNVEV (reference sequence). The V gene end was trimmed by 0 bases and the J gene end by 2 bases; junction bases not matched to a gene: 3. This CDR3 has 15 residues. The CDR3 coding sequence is TGTGCCAGCAGTTTATCTTCCAGGGGGAACTATGGCTACACCTTC. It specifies CASSLSSRGNYGYTF.

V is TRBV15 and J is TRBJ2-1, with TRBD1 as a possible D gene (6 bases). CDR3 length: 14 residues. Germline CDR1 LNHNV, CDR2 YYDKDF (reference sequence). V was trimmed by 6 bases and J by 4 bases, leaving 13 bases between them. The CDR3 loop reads CATSSGHRYNEQFF. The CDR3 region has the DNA TGTGCCACCAGTTCGGGACACCGGTACAATGAGCAGTTCTTC.

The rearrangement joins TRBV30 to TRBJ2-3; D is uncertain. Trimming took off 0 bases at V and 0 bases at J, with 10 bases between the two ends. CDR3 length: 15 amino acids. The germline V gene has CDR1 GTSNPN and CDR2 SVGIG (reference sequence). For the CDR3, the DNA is TGTGCCTGGAGTGTACCCATCTCTAGCACAGATACGCAGTATTTT. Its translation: CAWSVPISSTDTQYF.